These T cell receptor beta chains were read from a single sample in a study of T cells after yellow fever vaccination. TCRdb passed the 5' RACE reads through MiXCR, listing each CDR3 protein once. Among a few hundred thousand distinct CDR3 sequences listed, approximately 16% were seen once. Sequenced here: PBMCs, sampled roughly 5 days after the first yellow fever vaccination. The source is a man aged 18 to 29 who received the YFV17D yellow fever vaccine. The CDR3 runs from the conserved cysteine through the conserved F or W. The D gene is left open where the match is weak. Clone size is stated in some rows and not others, as once, few, many or a class when expanded.

clone_size j_call d_call v_call cdr3_aa cdr3_nt
few TRBJ1-1 NA TRBV7-8 CASSLVAGEAFF TGTGCCAGCAGCTTAGTGGCCGGTGAAGCTTTCTTT
NA TRBJ1-3 NA TRBV5-5 CASSFVAGGNTIYF TGTGCCAGCAGCTTCGTGGCAGGAGGAAACACCATATATTTT
NA TRBJ2-5 TRBD2 TRBV5-1 CASSVGLAGAYQETQYF TGCGCCAGCAGCGTGGGACTAGCGGGAGCGTACCAAGAGACCCAGTACTTC
many TRBJ2-5 TRBD2 TRBV7-9 CAVGGGQETQYF TGTGCCGTGGGGGGGGGACAAGAGACCCAGTACTTC
few TRBJ2-1 TRBD1 TRBV7-9 CASSVYRGGEQFF TGTGCCAGCAGTGTTTACAGGGGCGGTGAGCAGTTCTTC
few TRBJ1-4 NA TRBV7-2 CASSVHRAKKLFF TGTGCCAGCAGCGTCCACAGGGCGAAAAAACTGTTTTTT
NA TRBJ2-1 NA TRBV7-3 CASSPGGFNNEQFF TGTGCCAGCAGCCCTGGTGGGTTTAACAATGAGCAGTTCTTC
NA TRBJ1-2 TRBD1 TRBV5-1 CASSPVIRTGDGYTF TGCGCCAGCAGCCCGGTTATAAGGACAGGGGATGGCTACACCTTC
few TRBJ2-5 TRBD2 TRBV9 CASSAGTSGMYQETQYF TGTGCCAGCAGCGCGGGGACTAGCGGGATGTACCAAGAGACCCAGTACTTC
few TRBJ1-1 NA TRBV7-2 CASRRVPEAFF TGTGCCAGCAGGAGGGTGCCTGAAGCTTTCTTT
few TRBJ2-1 NA TRBV6-2/TRBV6-3 CATDYYSEGAYEQFF TGTGCCACTGACTATTATAGTGAAGGTGCTTATGAGCAGTTCTTC
few TRBJ2-3 TRBD2 TRBV29-1 CSVVAGGPKTTDTQYF TGCAGCGTTGTAGCGGGGGGACCTAAGACCACAGATACGCAGTATTTT
NA TRBJ1-3 TRBD1 TRBV7-9 CASSLGPDRAVTIYF TGTGCCAGCAGCTTAGGTCCGGACAGGGCGGTCACCATATATTTT
few TRBJ2-5 TRBD2 TRBV24-1 CATSDPSTSGETQYF TGTGCCACCAGTGATCCGTCGACTAGCGGGGAGACCCAGTACTTC
NA TRBJ2-7 NA TRBV29-1 CSVDGGSTYEQYF TGCAGCGTTGATGGGGGCAGTACCTACGAGCAGTACTTC
NA TRBJ1-6 TRBD1 TRBV20-1 CSARVSGGLRSPFHF TGCAGTGCTAGAGTTTCAGGGGGTTTGCGTTCACCCTTCCACTTT
NA TRBJ2-3 NA TRBV5-1 CASSLRGAITDTQYF TGCGCCAGCAGCCTACGCGGGGCGATTACAGATACGCAGTATTTT
NA TRBJ2-1 NA TRBV11-2 CASSLELYNEQFF TGTGCCAGCAGCTTAGAACTCTACAATGAGCAGTTCTTC
NA TRBJ2-1 NA TRBV20-1 CSLLPGGGNEQFF TGCAGCCTTTTACCCGGGGGAGGTAATGAGCAGTTCTTC
NA TRBJ2-3 NA TRBV9 CASSERQLENTQYF TGTGCCAGCAGCGAAAGACAGCTTGAGAATACGCAGTATTTT
many TRBJ2-5 NA TRBV5-1 CASRRLEEGETQYF TGCGCCAGCAGGAGACTAGAAGAGGGAGAGACCCAGTACTTC
NA TRBJ2-1 NA TRBV5-1 CASSQGRSYNEQFF TGCGCCAGCAGCCAGGGACGGTCTTACAATGAGCAGTTCTTC
NA TRBJ1-2 TRBD1 TRBV7-9 CASSGQGLDGYTF TGTGCCAGCAGCGGACAGGGATTGGATGGCTACACCTTC
few TRBJ1-2 NA TRBV9 CASSGAPTVSRLPYGYTF TGTGCCAGCAGCGGTGCCCCCACTGTATCTAGGCTCCCCTATGGCTACACCTTC
NA TRBJ1-5 NA TRBV19 CASSIEVSGLNQPQHF TGTGCCAGTAGTATAGAAGTGTCGGGGCTCAATCAGCCCCAGCATTTT
many TRBJ1-1 NA TRBV5-5 CASSYTIGGTEAFF TGTGCCAGCAGCTACACCATCGGGGGCACTGAAGCTTTCTTT
few TRBJ2-7 TRBD1 TRBV7-8 CASSLGFFGDSPSYEQYF TGTGCCAGCAGCTTAGGGTTTTTCGGGGACAGCCCTTCCTACGAGCAGTACTTC
NA TRBJ2-4 NA TRBV12-3/TRBV12-4 CASSLGNNIQYF TGTGCCAGCAGTTTGGGAAATAACATTCAGTACTTC
NA TRBJ2-1 TRBD2 TRBV4-2 CASRELAGTKTYNEQFF TGTGCCAGCAGGGAGCTAGCGGGGACAAAAACTTACAATGAGCAGTTCTTC
NA TRBJ2-1 TRBD2 TRBV25-1 CASSGGGTYNEQFF TGTGCCAGCAGTGGCGGGGGGACCTACAATGAGCAGTTCTTC
few TRBJ2-4 NA TRBV12-3/TRBV12-4 CASTPGPENIQYF TGTGCCAGCACCCCTGGCCCCGAAAACATTCAGTACTTC